The 18 T cell receptor beta chains below come from one sample, sequenced in a study of cytomegalovirus exposure and HLA in healthy donors. TCRdb keeps only in-frame clones here, not all; method: immunoSEQ multiplex PCR. The sample comprises about 89,000 clones, 84% of which are singletons, and roughly an eighth rests with the top ten. Sequenced material: PBMCs. Receptors originate from a woman aged 18-30 years in good health and CMV-seropositive.

V usage is TRBV7-2 and J usage is TRBJ2-3; 7 nucleotides align to TRBD2. Germline CDR1 reads SGHTA; CDR2 reads FQGNSA. This CDR3 is 16 amino acids long. Unmatched junction bases numbered 10, after V lost 5 bases and J lost 2 bases. As DNA, the CDR3 is TGTGCCAGCAGCCCGCGTAATAGCGGGTACACAGATACGCAGTATTTT. Translated: CASSPRNSGYTDTQYF. Variable domain in full (rest from reference TRBV7-2 and TRBJ2-3): GAGVSQSPSNKVTEKGKDVELRCDPISGHTALYWYRQSLGQGLEFLIYFQGNSAPDKSGLPSDRFSAERTGGSVSTLTIQRTQQEDSAVYLCASSPRNSGYTDTQYFGPGTRLTVL.

The chain combines TRBV19 with TRBJ2-7; TRBD2 is a possible D gene (5 bases). V lost 6 bases to trimming and J lost 0 bases, with 15 bases between them. In germline, CDR1 is LNHDA, CDR2 SQIVND (reference sequence). The CDR3 loop spans 15 amino acids. CDR3: CASSIGRTGSYEQYF. The CDR3 DNA reads TGTGCCAGTAGCATTGGGAGAACCGGCTCCTACGAGCAGTACTTC.

V and J are TRBV28 and TRBJ1-1; D is undetermined. This CDR3 has 15 amino acids. Trimming shortened V by 1 base and J by 2 bases, and 11 bases separated the two germline ends. Germline V gene data show CDR1 as MDHEN and CDR2 as SYDVKM. DNA of the CDR3: TGTGCCAGCAGTTTATTGCGTCAGGTAAACACTGAAGCTTTCTTT. It specifies CASSLLRQVNTEAFF.

This chain connects TRBV7-6 to TRBJ1-3; the match to TRBD1 covers 7 bases. V lost 3 bases and J lost 4; bases outside the gene matches: 9. In germline, CDR1 is SGHVS, CDR2 FNYEAQ. CDR3 length: 16 residues. The DNA for the CDR3 is TGTGCCAGCAGCTTCTTATGGAGGGACAGAGGAAACACCATATATTTT. It codes for CASSFLWRDRGNTIYF.

On this clone itself: This sample also contains other DNA sequences that code for the same CDR3. The V and J genes are TRBV6-5 and TRBJ2-7; tentatively, D is TRBD2 (7 bases). V lost 0 bases and J 4 bases, leaving 13 bases between the germline ends. The CDR3 consists of 15 residues. Germline values: CDR1 MNHEY, CDR2 SVGAGI. The CDR3 reads CASSYSTGGRYEQYF. The CDR3 coding sequence is TGTGCCAGCAGTTACTCGACGGGGGGCAGGTACGAGCAGTACTTC.

V is TRBV2 and J is TRBJ1-2; the D is unclear. This CDR3 is built from 12 residues. Germline V gene lookup returns CDR1 SNHLY and CDR2 FYNNEI. Trimming shortened V by 3 bases and J by 4 bases, and 6 bases separated the two germline ends. The CDR3 region is CASSEWPYGYTF. CDR3 bases: TGTGCCAGCAGTGAGTGGCCCTATGGCTACACCTTC. Supplemented by reference TRBV2 and TRBJ1-2, the full variable domain reads EPEVTQTPSHQVTQMGQEVILRCVPISNHLYFYWYRQILGQKVEFLVSFYNNEISEKSEIFDDQFSVERPDGSNFTLKIRSTKLEDSAMYFCASSEWPYGYTFGSGTRLTVV.

The J gene is TRBJ1-2, the V gene TRBV28, with no clear D. The CDR3 is 12 amino acids. The germline CDR1 and CDR2 sequences are MDHEN and SYDVKM. V was trimmed by 3 bases and J by 3 bases, leaving 5 bases between them. CDR3 amino acids: CASSLSHYGYTF. The CDR3 DNA is TGTGCCAGCAGTTTGAGTCACTATGGCTACACCTTC.

The rearrangement links TRBV27 to TRBJ2-1, with D perhaps TRBD2 (5 bases). The CDR3 spans 15 residues. CDR1 MNHEY and CDR2 SMNVEV come from the germline V gene (reference sequence). V dropped 2 bases and J dropped 2 bases, with 10 bases sitting between them. In DNA, the CDR3 is TGTGCCAGCAGTTTAGCCCTAGCCCCCTACAATGAGCAGTTCTTC. It codes for CASSLALAPYNEQFF.

The chain has TRBV28 and TRBJ1-6; no reliable D call. Trimming stripped 6 bases from V and 7 bases from J, with 10 bases between. The CDR3 covers 13 residues. In germline, CDR1 is MDHEN, CDR2 SYDVKM. The CDR3 DNA sequence: TGTGCCAGCAGCGGTGTTTTGAATTCACCCCTCCACTTT. Protein: CASSGVLNSPLHF.

This rearrangement joins TRBV5-1 to TRBJ2-6; TRBD2 agrees at 8 bases. The CDR3 is made up of 17 amino acids. The V gene's germline CDR1 is SGHRS and CDR2 YFSETQ. V trimming: 0 bases; J trimming: 0 bases; junction bases outside the gene matches: 2. CDR3 amino acids: CASSLAAGGSGANVLTF. The DNA for the CDR3 is TGCGCCAGCAGCTTGGCGGCGGGGGGCTCTGGGGCCAACGTCCTGACTTTC.

The rearrangement uses TRBV7-3 and TRBJ2-5; 14 bases agree with TRBD2. The CDR3 runs 18 residues. V was clipped by 1 base and J by 1 base; unmatched bases: 5. Germline lookup yields CDR1 SGHTA and CDR2 FQGTGA. CDR3 coding DNA: TGTGCCAGCAGCTTAAGGGGACTAGCGGGGGACCCCCAAGAGACCCAGTACTTC. Translating it yields CASSLRGLAGDPQETQYF.

J is TRBJ2-7 and V is TRBV6-5; D is possibly TRBD2 (6 bases). V was pared by 5 bases and J by 2 bases, with 16 bases between. Germline V gene lookup returns CDR1 MNHEY and CDR2 SVGAGI. CDR3 size: 15 residues. CDR3 coding DNA: TGTGCCAGCAGTCCCCCACTAGCCCCAACCTACGAGCAGTACTTC. This codes for CASSPPLAPTYEQYF.

This clone was seen a few times. The chain carries TRBV6-4 and TRBJ2-3, with TRBD2 matching over 8 bases. This CDR3 is 14 amino acids long. The V and J ends lost 6 bases and 4 bases, in that order; junction bases with no gene match: 6. Germline V gives CDR1 MRHNA, CDR2 SNTAGT. The CDR3 bases are TGTGCCAGCAGCCTACTAGCGGAGTCAGATACGCAGTATTTT. This gives the protein CASSLLAESDTQYF.

The CDR3 nucleotides read TGTGCCAGCAGCCCCCGACAGGGTACGAACACTGAAGCTTTCTTT. Protein sequence: CASSPRQGTNTEAFF. The genes are TRBV7-9 and TRBJ1-1; 7 bases align to TRBD1. V dropped 5 bases and J dropped 1; count of bases not matched to a gene: 7. CDR3 size: 15 residues. Germline V gives CDR1 SEHNR, CDR2 FQNEAQ (reference sequence).

V gene TRBV27 combines with J gene TRBJ2-3, with TRBD2 identical over 8 bases. Per the germline V gene, CDR1 is MNHEY and CDR2 is SMNVEV (reference sequence). The CDR3 sequence is 16 residues long. V lost 2 bases to trimming and J lost 1 base; unmatched junction nucleotides: 5. The CDR3 DNA reads TGTGCCAGCAGTTTACGGGCGGGGGGTGGCACAGATACGCAGTATTTT. This encodes CASSLRAGGGTDTQYF.

This chain connects TRBV11-2 to TRBJ2-1, with TRBD2 identical over 12 bases. The CDR3 spans 16 residues. Germline V CDR1 and CDR2: SGHAT, FQNNGV. V lost 1 base and J lost 2; bases outside the gene matches: 0. The chain's CDR3 is CASSLGTSGAYNEQFF. For the CDR3, the DNA is TGTGCCAGCAGCTTAGGGACTAGCGGGGCCTACAATGAGCAGTTCTTC. The whole variable domain, remainder taken from reference TRBV11-2 and TRBJ2-1, is EAGVAQSPRYKIIEKRQSVAFWCNPISGHATLYWYQQILGQGPKLLIQFQNNGVVDDSQLPKDRFSAERLKGVDSTLKIQPAKLEDSAVYLCASSLGTSGAYNEQFFGPGTRLTVL.

This chain links TRBV4-2 with TRBJ2-7; no reliable D call. The CDR3 loop spans 14 amino acids. The V and J ends lost 0 bases and 2 bases respectively, with 8 bases between them. Germline values: CDR1 LGHNA, CDR2 YNFKEQ. The CDR3 DNA reads as TGTGCCAGCAGCCAAGATGTACAAGCCTACGAGCAGTACTTC. It is translated as CASSQDVQAYEQYF.

This clone was counted a few times. V is TRBV29-1 and J is TRBJ2-7, with a possible D match to TRBD2 (5 bases). The V gene lost 0 bases and the J gene lost 7 bases, with 19 bases spanning the gap. The CDR3 consists of 15 residues. Germline loops: CDR1 SQVTM, CDR2 ANQGSEA. The CDR3 sequence is CSVEDPDPTAGEQYF. In DNA, the CDR3 is TGCAGCGTTGAAGATCCCGATCCAACCGCGGGTGAGCAGTACTTC.